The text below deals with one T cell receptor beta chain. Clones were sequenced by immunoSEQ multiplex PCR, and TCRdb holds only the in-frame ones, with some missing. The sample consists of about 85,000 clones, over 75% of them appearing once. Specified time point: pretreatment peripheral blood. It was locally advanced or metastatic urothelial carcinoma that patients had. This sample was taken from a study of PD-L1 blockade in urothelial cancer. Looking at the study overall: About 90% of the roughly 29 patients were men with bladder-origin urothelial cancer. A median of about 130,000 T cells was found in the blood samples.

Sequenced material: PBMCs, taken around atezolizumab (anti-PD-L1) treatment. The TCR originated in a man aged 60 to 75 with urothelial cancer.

CDR3 in DNA: TGTGCCAGCGGGACAGCACGGTCCTACGAGCAGTACTTC. This codes for CASGTARSYEQYF. This chain uses TRBV27 with TRBJ2-7, with 7 bases aligning to TRBD1. Germline V gene data show CDR1 as MNHEY and CDR2 as SMNVEV (reference sequence). V lost 8 bases, J lost 1 base, and 5 bases stayed unmatched. The CDR3 extends over 13 amino acids.